The 3 T cell receptor beta chains below were found in one sample sequenced in a study of T cells in Graves' hyperthyroidism and ophthalmopathy. Researchers amplified the TCR beta CDR3 regions from RNA transcripts. HTBI primers were employed in a first-round RT-PCR of the TCR CDR3. TCRdb analysed the multiplex PCR reads with MiXCR anew, one entry per CDR3 protein. The data hold 300,000 to 450,000 distinct CDR3 sequences, with about 15% observed a single time. Sequencing used blood. Receptors were obtained from a woman in her sixties or seventies with Graves' hyperthyroidism.

This clonotype was counted at least ten times. This clone may be a read error of a much larger clone one base away. The chain uses TRBV6-2 or TRBV6-3 and TRBJ2-1; TRBD2 matches 13 bases. Germline CDR1 MNHEY, CDR2 SVGEGT. This CDR3 is 19 amino acids long. Trimming cost V 0 bases and J 6 bases; bases outside gene matches: 11. In DNA form, the CDR3 reads TGTGCCAGCAGTTACTCGGACACCGGGACTAGCGGGAAGGGCAATGAGCAGTTCTTC. Encoded protein: CASSYSDTGTSGKGNEQFF.

The CDR3 sequence: CATRGLQGFGQPQHF. Here the CDR3 DNA reads TGTGCCACCAGGGGTCTGCAGGGGTTCGGGCAGCCCCAGCATTTT. The gene calls are TRBV15 and TRBJ1-5; TRBD1 might be the D (6 bases). The V end was cut by 6 bases, the J end by 7 bases, with 19 bases between. Germline CDR1 LNHNV, CDR2 YYDKDF (reference sequence). This CDR3 contains 15 residues. Full variable domain (outside the CDR3, taken from reference TRBV15 and TRBJ1-5): DAMVIQNPRYQVTQFGKPVTLSCSQTLNHNVMYWYQQKSSQAPKLLFHYYDKDFNNEADTPDNFQSRRPNTSFCFLDIRSPGLGDTAMYLCATRGLQGFGQPQHFGDGTRLSIL.

V and J are TRBV29-1 and TRBJ2-1; D is ambiguous. The CDR3 runs to 12 residues. Germline CDR1 and CDR2: SQVTM and ANQGSEA. V lost 7 bases to trimming and J lost 0 bases, with 7 bases between them. CDR3 sequence: CSGVISYNEQFF. CDR3 coding DNA: TGCAGCGGGGTGATCTCCTACAATGAGCAGTTCTTC.